Below, 30 T cell receptor beta chains from the same sample are listed, as sequenced in a study of cytomegalovirus exposure and HLA in healthy donors (dated by TCRdb to the late 2010s). Libraries were constructed by the immunoSEQ multiplex PCR assay. TCRdb took over this immuneACCESS table, retaining in-frame rearrangements with V and J assigned. Such tables are incomplete; in checked studies, under half of the missing clones stem from an unresolved V gene, and the remainder is unexplained. For this sample there are 200,000 or so clones; 80% to 95% appear just once. Approximately 1% of the sample comes from the top ten. Sequencing was performed on PBMCs. The receptors were gathered from a woman under 30 in good health and CMV-seronegative.

The V and J genes are TRBV4-2 and TRBJ2-1; 11 bases fit TRBD2. Germline CDR1 LGHNA, CDR2 YNFKEQ. The CDR3 runs to 14 residues. Trimming took 4 bases from V and 7 from J; bases not matched to a gene: 3. The CDR3 DNA reads as TGTGCCAGCAGCCTACTAGCGGGAGATAATGAGCAGTTCTTC. Translated, it gives CASSLLAGDNEQFF.

This clone has just a few counts. The chain joins TRBV5-1 to TRBJ1-2; D might be TRBD1 (6 bases). The germline CDR1 and CDR2 sequences are SGHRS and YFSETQ. Deletions cut 4 bases from V and 6 bases from J, with 13 bases between. The CDR3 has 13 amino acids. Here the CDR3 DNA reads TGCGCCAGCAGCCTCGCTCGACAGGATGGCTACACCTTC. This encodes CASSLARQDGYTF.

Here the CDR3 DNA reads TGTGCCATCAGTGAATCCCCACAGGGTATCAGTCGAAACACCATATATTTT. As protein: CAISESPQGISRNTIYF. The V gene is TRBV10-3, the J gene TRBJ1-3; D might be TRBD1 (6 bases). The CDR3 spans 17 residues. Deletions cut 3 bases from V and 5 bases from J, with 20 bases between. Germline assignment: CDR1 ENHRY and CDR2 SYGVKD.

V usage is TRBV18 and J usage is TRBJ2-7, with TRBD1 matching 8 bases. CDR3 length equals 14 residues. V dropped 6 bases and J dropped 4; count of bases not matched to a gene: 8. Per germline, CDR1 KGHSH and CDR2 LQKENI. The CDR3 here is CASSLPDRVYEQYF. The CDR3 DNA reads TGTGCCAGCTCGCTTCCGGACAGGGTGTACGAGCAGTACTTC.

This rearrangement joins TRBV6-5 to TRBJ2-1, with TRBD2 identical over 11 bases. Unmatched junction bases numbered 4, after V lost 2 bases and J lost 7 bases. CDR3 length: 15 amino acids. CDR1 and CDR2 from the germline V gene are MNHEY and SVGAGI. CDR3 loop: CASSYASGGTNEQFF. DNA of the CDR3: TGTGCCAGCAGTTACGCTAGCGGGGGGACTAATGAGCAGTTCTTC.

This clone is a singleton in its sample. V and J are TRBV29-1 and TRBJ2-3; weak D call: TRBD2 (6 bases). The CDR3 extends over 12 amino acids. V gave up 4 bases and J gave up 3 bases, with 8 bases separating them. Germline CDR1 and CDR2: SQVTM and ANQGSEA. CDR3 residues: CSVGGLTDTQYF. For the CDR3, the DNA is TGCAGCGTTGGGGGACTTACAGATACGCAGTATTTT.

The V call is TRBV2, the J call TRBJ2-3; TRBD1 aligns across 9 bases. Germline V gives CDR1 SNHLY, CDR2 FYNNEI. The length of the CDR3 is 15 residues. V was clipped by 6 bases and J by 9 bases; unmatched bases: 13. The CDR3 reads CASRGTGNIRTTQYF. CDR3 bases: TGTGCCAGCAGGGGGACAGGGAATATACGGACAACGCAGTATTTT.

CDR3 DNA sequence: TGTGCCAGCAGCTTATCACAGACCTACAATGAGCAGTTCTTC. This gives the protein CASSLSQTYNEQFF. The chain links TRBV7-9 to TRBJ2-1; D gene ambiguous. CDR3 length: 14 amino acids. Germline values: CDR1 SEHNR, CDR2 FQNEAQ (reference sequence). Trimming removed 2 bases at V and 2 bases at J, with 7 bases between.

A single count supports this clone. The chain is built from TRBV10-3 and TRBJ1-3; TRBD1 matches 8 bases. Germline V CDR1 and CDR2: ENHRY, SYGVKD. J gave up 2 bases and V 3 bases, and 3 bases lay outside the gene matches. The CDR3 is 15 residues long. CDR3 region: CAISDQDRAGNTIYF. CDR3 nucleotide sequence: TGTGCCATCAGTGACCAGGACAGGGCTGGAAACACCATATATTTT.

V is TRBV7-6 and J is TRBJ2-2; 7 positions agree with TRBD1. Germline trimming cut 5 bases from V and 4 bases from J; bases unmatched to any gene: 10. Looked up from germline, CDR1 is SGHVS and CDR2 is FNYEAQ. The CDR3 is 16 amino acids. Written as DNA, the CDR3 is TGTGCCAGCAGCCTTATCGACAGGGCGCCCACCGGGGAGCTGTTTTTT. Protein sequence: CASSLIDRAPTGELFF.

The chain links TRBV4-1 to TRBJ2-5; 12 bases match TRBD2. Per the germline V gene, CDR1 is MGHRA and CDR2 is YSYEKL. The V gene end was trimmed by 4 bases and the J gene end by 1 base; junction bases not matched to a gene: 13. The CDR3 extends over 19 amino acids. The CDR3, as DNA: TGCGCCAGCAGCCTACCCAGACTAGCGGGAGACCTCCCCCAAGAGACCCAGTACTTC. Translation: CASSLPRLAGDLPQETQYF.

The rearrangement joins TRBV5-1 to TRBJ2-5; 8 bases agree with TRBD2. Germline CDR1 is SGHRS and CDR2 is YFSETQ. The CDR3 consists of 13 residues. J lost 5 bases, V lost 5 bases, and 5 bases had no gene match. The CDR3 reads CASRREERETQYF. As DNA, the CDR3 is TGCGCCAGCAGGCGGGAGGAGAGGGAGACCCAGTACTTC.

The J gene is TRBJ1-5, the V gene TRBV2, with 11 bases lining up with TRBD1. The CDR3 loop spans 14 amino acids. From germline, CDR1 is SNHLY and CDR2 FYNNEI. The V segment lost 6 bases and the J segment 6 bases; nucleotides outside the gene matches: 4. The CDR3 coding sequence is TGTGCCAGCAGACGGGACAGGGGGACTCAGCCCCAGCATTTT. Its translation is CASRRDRGTQPQHF.

This CDR3 is CSARVQEKLFF. The CDR3 DNA sequence: TGCAGTGCTAGAGTACAGGAAAAACTGTTTTTT. The chain uses TRBV20-1 and TRBJ1-4; the D is unclear. This CDR3 has 11 residues. Germline V CDR1 and CDR2: DFQATT, SNEGSKA (reference sequence). The V gene lost 1 base and the J gene lost 8 bases, with 5 bases spanning the gap.

The chain links TRBV6-1 to TRBJ1-6; 7 bases are a match to TRBD1. V gave up 3 bases and J gave up 8 bases; unmatched junction bases: 7. CDR1 MNHNS and CDR2 SASEGT come from the germline V gene. CDR3 length: 15 amino acids. The CDR3 region has the DNA TGTGCCAGCAGTGACGAGGGGGCCTTCTATTCACCCCTCCACTTT. It translates to CASSDEGAFYSPLHF.

The genes are TRBV11-3 and TRBJ2-3; perhaps TRBD1 as D (6 bases). The CDR3 has 15 amino acids. Trimming removed 6 bases from V and 0 bases from J, with 13 bases in between. Germline lookup yields CDR1 SGHNT and CDR2 YENEEA. DNA of the CDR3: TGTGCCAGCAGAATTACAGGGCGAAGCACAGATACGCAGTATTTT. Its translation is CASRITGRSTDTQYF.

The chain links TRBV5-1 to TRBJ2-2; perhaps TRBD1 as D (6 bases). The V end lost 4 bases, the J end lost 1 base, and 11 bases lay between the germline ends. CDR3 length equals 15 residues. The germline V gene has CDR1 SGHRS and CDR2 YFSETQ. In nucleotides, the CDR3 is TGCGCCAGCAGCGTGGACAGTGGGAACACCGGGGAGCTGTTTTTT. Protein product: CASSVDSGNTGELFF.

CDR3 sequence (DNA): TGTGCCAGCAGCCCAAAGAGCGGGACATACTCCACCGGGGAGCTGTTTTTT. This gives the protein CASSPKSGTYSTGELFF. V usage is TRBV9 and J usage is TRBJ2-2; D may be TRBD2 (7 bases). Trimming took 4 bases from V and 4 from J, leaving 20 bases between them. Germline lookup yields CDR1 SGDLS and CDR2 YYNGEE. The CDR3 is made up of 17 amino acids. Using reference TRBV9 and TRBJ2-2 for the parts outside the CDR3, the full variable domain is DSGVTQTPKHLITATGQRVTLRCSPRSGDLSVYWYQQSLDQGLQFLIQYYNGEERAKGNILERFSAQQFPDLHSELNLSSLELGDSALYFCASSPKSGTYSTGELFFGEGSRLTVL.

The CDR3 loop reads CASSESRAIGNTIYF. The CDR3, as DNA: TGTGCCAGCAGTGAATCCAGGGCTATCGGAAACACCATATATTTT. The V and J genes are TRBV2 and TRBJ1-3; a possible D gene is TRBD1 (5 bases). V lost 2 bases, J lost 4 bases, and 12 bases lay in between. From germline, CDR1 is SNHLY and CDR2 FYNNEI. This CDR3 has 15 residues. Looking up the rest from reference TRBV2 and TRBJ1-3 gives the full variable domain: EPEVTQTPSHQVTQMGQEVILRCVPISNHLYFYWYRQILGQKVEFLVSFYNNEISEKSEIFDDQFSVERPDGSNFTLKIRSTKLEDSAMYFCASSESRAIGNTIYFGEGSWLTVV.

The J gene is TRBJ2-7, the V gene TRBV2, with D maybe TRBD2 (6 bases). The CDR3 sequence is 16 residues long. Germline CDR1 is SNHLY and CDR2 is FYNNEI. Trimming removed 6 bases from V and 2 bases from J, with 20 bases in between. The CDR3 DNA follows: TGTGCCAGCAGCGCGACGGGGTGGGGGGAAACCTACGAGCAGTACTTC. Translated: CASSATGWGETYEQYF. The whole variable domain, remainder taken from reference TRBV2 and TRBJ2-7, is EPEVTQTPSHQVTQMGQEVILRCVPISNHLYFYWYRQILGQKVEFLVSFYNNEISEKSEIFDDQFSVERPDGSNFTLKIRSTKLEDSAMYFCASSATGWGETYEQYFGPGTRLTVT.

The genes are TRBV6-5 and TRBJ2-3, with D maybe TRBD1 (6 bases). Trimming pared 5 bases from V and 6 bases from J, leaving 18 bases between. Germline-derived CDR1 and CDR2 are MNHEY and SVGAGI. The CDR3 extends over 15 amino acids. This chain's CDR3 is CASSPYRVGADTQYF. The CDR3 DNA reads as TGTGCCAGCAGTCCTTACAGGGTGGGGGCTGATACGCAGTATTTT.

This clone has more than one count but fewer than ten. CDR3 loop: CASSYGTGNTEAFF. In nucleotides, the CDR3 is TGTGCCAGCAGTTACGGGACAGGGAACACTGAAGCTTTCTTT. The rearrangement joins TRBV6-5 to TRBJ1-1; 8 nucleotides agree with TRBD1. V was clipped by 2 bases and J by 1 base; unmatched bases: 0. The CDR3 spans 14 residues. The V gene's germline CDR1 is MNHEY and CDR2 SVGAGI.

The J gene is TRBJ2-1, the V gene TRBV5-1; TRBD2 agrees at 13 bases. The CDR3 length is 18 residues. CDR1 is SGHRS, CDR2 YFSETQ, per germline. V shed 4 bases, J shed 0 bases, and the junction held 7 bases outside the gene matches. The CDR3 sequence is CASSLRTSGSSSYNEQFF. In DNA, the CDR3 is TGCGCCAGCAGCCTCCGGACTAGCGGGAGTAGCTCCTACAATGAGCAGTTCTTC.

In its sample, this clone was seen once. V usage is TRBV6-1 and J usage is TRBJ1-1; no firm D call. Germline V gene lookup returns CDR1 MNHNS and CDR2 SASEGT. The V and J ends lost 2 bases and 5 bases respectively, with 12 bases between them. The CDR3 has 14 residues. The CDR3 region is CASSEPRMWTEAFF. The DNA of the CDR3 is TGTGCCAGCAGTGAACCCAGGATGTGGACTGAAGCTTTCTTT.

The genes are TRBV7-3 and TRBJ2-3, with D possibly matching TRBD1 (6 bases). Trimming took off 2 bases at V and 3 bases at J, with 12 bases between the two ends. Germline V gene sequence: CDR1 SGHTA, CDR2 FQGTGA. There are 15 residues in the CDR3. As DNA, the CDR3 is TGTGCCAGCAGCTTATCTGGGGGCCGAACAGATACGCAGTATTTT. It codes for CASSLSGGRTDTQYF.

The V call is TRBV4-2, the J call TRBJ2-2; 15 bases are a match to TRBD2. Germline CDR1 and CDR2: LGHNA and YNFKEQ. The CDR3 extends over 20 amino acids. V shed 4 bases and J 3 bases; nucleotides not matched to a gene: 12. The CDR3 DNA follows: TGTGCCAGCAGCCTACTCCCGGCGGGACTAGCGGGAGGTCACACCGGGGAGCTGTTTTTT. Amino acids: CASSLLPAGLAGGHTGELFF.

The chain has TRBV11-2 and TRBJ2-7, with D perhaps TRBD2 (7 bases). With 4 bases removed from V and 5 bases from J, the gap between germline ends came to 18 bases. Looked up from germline, CDR1 is SGHAT and CDR2 is FQNNGV. CDR3 length: 15 residues. The DNA for the CDR3 is TGTGCCAGCAGCTCCCTAGCGGTGGGGGGCAACGAGCAGTACTTC. Protein: CASSSLAVGGNEQYF.

At least ten counts were recorded for this clone. The junction departs from the called germline gene at one end, perhaps through a read error. The chain carries TRBV7-7 and TRBJ2-7; D call uncertain. There are 13 residues in the CDR3. The germline V gene has CDR1 SSHAT and CDR2 FNYEAQ (reference sequence). The CDR3 here is CASSSPVLYEQYF. In nucleotides, the CDR3 is TGTGCTAGCAGCTCCCCGGTTCTCTACGAGCAGTACTTC.

The V gene is TRBV30, the J gene TRBJ2-1; no definite D call. The CDR3 loop spans 12 amino acids. Germline V gene sequence: CDR1 GTSNPN, CDR2 SVGIG (reference sequence). V gave up 0 bases and J gave up 10 bases, with 10 bases separating them. The CDR3 sequence: CAWSVQIGEQFF. The CDR3 nucleotides are TGTGCCTGGAGTGTACAGATTGGCGAGCAGTTCTTC.

This clone was seen a single time. The rearrangement links TRBV27 to TRBJ1-1; no reliable D call. In germline, CDR1 is MNHEY, CDR2 SMNVEV (reference sequence). This CDR3 region has 14 residues. Trimming cost V 6 bases and J 6 bases, with 17 bases left between them. CDR3 nucleotides: TGTGCCAGCAGCCGCATGGGTGGAGGCTCTGAAGCTTTCTTT. Residues: CASSRMGGGSEAFF.